Listed below are T cell receptor beta chains from one sample, sequenced in a study of blood T cell repertoires in COVID-19. Here immunoSEQ multiplex PCR was the method, and the copy in TCRdb shows in-frame clones only, minus some. The table has around 140,000 clones, around 90% seen once. What was sequenced was peripheral blood. These receptors originate from a woman aged 50 to 65 with acute or convalescent COVID-19. Both conserved end residues are part of each CDR3. D genes are given only for firm matches. Not all rows give a size; the values are once, few, many and, for expanded clones, a class.

few	TRBV11-3	TRBJ2-2	NA	TGTGCCAGCAGCTTAGGTCAGAACACCGGGGAGCTGTTTTTT	CASSLGQNTGELFF
NA	TRBV30	TRBJ1-5	NA	TGTGCCTGGAGTGTTTTGCAGGGGTATCAGCCCCAGCATTTT	CAWSVLQGYQPQHF
NA	TRBV10-3	TRBJ2-3	TRBD1	TGTGCCATCAGTGAGTCTCCGACAGGGATTAATACAGATACGCAGTATTTT	CAISESPTGINTDTQYF
NA	TRBV4-1	TRBJ2-1	NA	TGCGCCAGCAGCCAAGTTCGTGATGAGCAGTTCTTC	CASSQVRDEQFF
NA	TRBV7-3	TRBJ2-1	NA	TGTGCCAGCAGCTCGACTCGAGGCGATGAGCAGTTCTTC	CASSSTRGDEQFF
NA	TRBV20-1	TRBJ2-3	TRBD1	TGCAGTGCTAGTATCATGGGACAGGGAACAGATACGCAGTATTTT	CSASIMGQGTDTQYF
NA	TRBV4-1	TRBJ1-2	NA	TGCGCCAGCAGCCAAGATATGGCGGCCTCATACTATGGCTACACCTTC	CASSQDMAASYYGYTF
NA	TRBV5-1	TRBJ1-1	TRBD1	TGCGCCAGCAGCTTCATAAAGACAGGGGGGACGTACACTGAAGCTTTCTTT	CASSFIKTGGTYTEAFF
NA	TRBV7-7	TRBJ2-1	NA	TGTGCTAGCAGCCCCATAACCGGGACTCTCTACAATGAGCAGTTCTTC	CASSPITGTLYNEQFF
NA	TRBV2	TRBJ1-3	NA	TGTGCCAGCAGTGCCCCAGACAACTCTGGAAACACCATATATTTT	CASSAPDNSGNTIYF
NA	TRBV6-5	TRBJ2-3	NA	TGTGCCTCTCAGGGTGGGGTTGGGACAGATACGCAGTATTTT	CASQGGVGTDTQYF
once	TRBV10-2	TRBJ1-1	NA	TGCGCCAGCAGTGCGCAGGCGAACACTGAAGCTTTCTTT	CASSAQANTEAFF
NA	TRBV7-9	TRBJ1-6	NA	TGTGCCAGCAGCTTAAGTCAGGCATCTCCTTCACCCCTCCACTTT	CASSLSQASPSPLHF
NA	TRBV29-1	TRBJ1-1	NA	TGCAGCGTTGAACGGCAGGCGAACACTGAAGCTTTCTTT	CSVERQANTEAFF
NA	TRBV6-5	TRBJ1-5	NA	TGTGCCAGCGCGAATAGAAATCAGCCCCAGCATTTT	CASANRNQPQHF
NA	TRBV29-1	TRBJ1-1	TRBD1	TGCAGCGTTGAAAATAGCCAGGGGGCCACTGAAGCTTTCTTT	CSVENSQGATEAFF
NA	TRBV2	TRBJ1-5	NA	TGTGCCAGCAGTGGTAACAATCAGCCCCAGCATTTT	CASSGNNQPQHF
NA	TRBV15	TRBJ2-1	TRBD2	TGTGCCACCAGCAGAGATCTAGCGGGCAACAATGAGCAGTTCTTC	CATSRDLAGNNEQFF
NA	TRBV2	TRBJ1-1	NA	TGTGCCAGCAGTGTGGGACACGGGAACACTGAAGCTTTCTTT	CASSVGHGNTEAFF
NA	TRBV5-1	TRBJ2-2	NA	TGCGCCAGCAGCTTGGACCAGGTTTACACCGGGGAGCTGTTTTTT	CASSLDQVYTGELFF
NA	TRBV11-3	TRBJ2-2	TRBD2	TGTGCCAGCAGCTCCCTCCGGGGAGCGGGGACCTCGAACACCGGGGAGCTGTTTTTT	CASSSLRGAGTSNTGELFF
NA	TRBV6-1	TRBJ1-5	NA	TGTGCCAGCAGTGAATATCCAGGCAATCAGCCCCAGCATTTT	CASSEYPGNQPQHF
NA	TRBV10-3	TRBJ2-7	NA	TGTGCCATCAGTACCGCCGGACTAACTTACGAGCAGTACTTC	CAISTAGLTYEQYF
NA	TRBV28	TRBJ2-7	NA	TGTGCCAGCAGTATGACTTACTACGCCGGGCAGTACTTC	CASSMTYYAGQYF
NA	TRBV18	TRBJ1-2	TRBD1	TGTGCCAGCTCACCACCATCGGGACAGGCGAACTATGGCTACACCTTC	CASSPPSGQANYGYTF
NA	TRBV6-5	TRBJ1-2	NA	TGTGCCAGCAGCCTGCAGGGGTCGGATGGCTACACCTTC	CASSLQGSDGYTF
NA	TRBV7-9	TRBJ1-1	NA	TGTGCCAGCAGCTTAGTAGGGACTTTGAACACTGAAGCTTTCTTT	CASSLVGTLNTEAFF
NA	TRBV27	TRBJ2-7	TRBD1	TGTGCCAGCAGTCCGCTAGCAGGGGGCGCGACGATCGAGCAGTACTTC	CASSPLAGGATIEQYF
NA	TRBV29-1	TRBJ1-1	NA	TGCAGCCACCAATCGGGGTTGAGGGCTGAAGCTTTCTTT	CSHQSGLRAEAFF
NA	TRBV27	TRBJ1-4	NA	TGTGCCAGCGGATTATACACGGGTGATGAAAAACTGTTTTTT	CASGLYTGDEKLFF
NA	TRBV10-2	TRBJ1-1	NA	TGCGCCAGCAGGGCCGGGACACCGAACACTGAAGCTTTCTTT	CASRAGTPNTEAFF
NA	TRBV9	TRBJ1-2	NA	TGTGCCAGCAGCGTAGCCCCCGGTGTAGCAAGCTATGGCTACACCTTC	CASSVAPGVASYGYTF
NA	TRBV2	TRBJ1-5	TRBD1	TGTGCCAGCAGTCCGATACAGGGGAGTGAGCCCCAGCATTTT	CASSPIQGSEPQHF
NA	TRBV4-2	TRBJ2-5	TRBD1	TGTGCCAGCAGCCAATACAGGGGAGAGACCCAGTACTTC	CASSQYRGETQYF
NA	TRBV6-5	TRBJ2-7	TRBD1	TGTGCCAGCAGTTACGGGACAGAGTCCGCCTACGAGCAGTACTTC	CASSYGTESAYEQYF
NA	TRBV29-1	TRBJ2-5	NA	TGCAGCTCATACCTCACAGGGAGGGGAGAGACCCAGTACTTC	CSSYLTGRGETQYF
NA	TRBV6-5	TRBJ2-5	NA	TGTGCCAGCAGAACACGTAGGGGCGTCCAAGAGACCCAGTACTTC	CASRTRRGVQETQYF
once	TRBV6-5	TRBJ1-2	NA	TGTGCCAGCAGTTACTCGATAAGTAGTCCATATGGCTACACCTTC	CASSYSISSPYGYTF
NA	TRBV11-2	TRBJ2-3	TRBD2	TGTGCCAGCAGCCGAGCGGGAGAAATGGATACGCAGTATTTT	CASSRAGEMDTQYF
once	TRBV28	TRBJ1-2	NA	TGTGCCAGCACCTGGGGGGAGTATGGCTACACCTTC	CASTWGEYGYTF
NA	TRBV7-2	TRBJ1-3	NA	TGTGCCAGCAGCCCATCGACAGCACTCCCTGGAAACACCATATATTTT	CASSPSTALPGNTIYF
NA	TRBV4-2	TRBJ2-1	NA	TGTGCCAGCAGCCAAGTAGTCGGGGCTAGCGATCACAATGAGCAGTTCTTC	CASSQVVGASDHNEQFF
NA	TRBV27	TRBJ1-1	NA	TGTGCCAGCAGTTTGCAGGGGCTGAACACTGAAGCTTTCTTT	CASSLQGLNTEAFF
NA	TRBV5-4	TRBJ2-3	TRBD1	TGTGCCAGCAGCCCAACAGGGGTACTCACAGATACGCAGTATTTT	CASSPTGVLTDTQYF
NA	TRBV4-2	TRBJ2-7	NA	TGTGCCAGCAGCCAAGCTACTAGTAACGAGCAGTACTTC	CASSQATSNEQYF
NA	TRBV18	TRBJ1-1	TRBD1	TGTGCCAGCTCACCAGACAGGGTTATAATTGAAGCTTTCTTT	CASSPDRVIIEAFF
NA	TRBV7-9	TRBJ1-6	NA	TGTGCCAGCAGCGCAGGGCTACTCTCACCCCTCCACTTT	CASSAGLLSPLHF
NA	TRBV9	TRBJ1-1	TRBD1	TGTGCCAGCAGCATGCACCGGGACAGGCCGGTGACTGAAGCTTTCTTT	CASSMHRDRPVTEAFF
NA	TRBV2	TRBJ2-1	NA	TGTGCCAGCAGTGCCGACAGAAGCTCCTACAATGAGCAGTTCTTC	CASSADRSSYNEQFF
NA	TRBV29-1	TRBJ1-4	TRBD1	TGCAGCGTTCGTCCAGGGGGCGCGTTAGAAGGGGAAAAACTGTTTTTT	CSVRPGGALEGEKLFF
NA	TRBV5-1	TRBJ2-1	NA	TGCGCCAGCAGCTTTGCAGGCCCCAATGAGCAGTTCTTC	CASSFAGPNEQFF